Listed below are T cell receptor beta chains from one sample, sequenced in a study of blood T cell dynamics during melanoma immunotherapy. Here immunoSEQ multiplex PCR was the method, and the copy in TCRdb shows in-frame clones only, minus some. In the table there are 10,000 to 15,000 clones, approximately 90% of which are singletons. Sequencing was performed on blood, taken from a patient treated with checkpoint blockade. Receptors were obtained from a human donor with melanoma. CDR3s leave out the opening cysteine and the closing phenylalanine or tryptophan. Not every row has a clone size; where given, it reads once, few, many or a size class.

>TRBJ2-7|once|TRBV20-1
SARTVGEQY
>TRBJ1-3|-|TRBV27
ASRSSGNTIY
>TRBJ2-7|large|TRBV7-2
ASSGWGLAGSYEQY
>TRBJ2-1|-|TRBV27
ASNRLAGGYYNEQF
>TRBJ2-1|-|TRBV4-2
ASSQESGDYNEQF
>TRBJ1-3|few|TRBV4-1
ASSQRGAGNTIY
>TRBJ2-1|-|TRBV5-6
ASGLGYGEQF
>TRBJ2-5|-|TRBV5-1
ASSPRGQGGETQY
>TRBJ2-1|-|TRBV29-1
SVEVNSGANSYNEQF
>TRBJ1-2|-|TRBV7-6
ASSLEGQGNYGYT
>TRBJ2-3|-|TRBV11-2
ASSPPRRGGGLTDTQY